This entry describes one TCR beta chain. This entry comes from a study of blood T cell repertoires in COVID-19. Trimming pared 6 bases from V and 8 bases from J, leaving 13 bases between. CDR3 length: 13 amino acids. Germline CDR1 SNHLY, CDR2 FYNNEI. Profiling relied on immunoSEQ multiplex PCR, and the TCRdb table lists in-frame clones only, not all of them. The data show fewer than 250,000 clones, 65% to 90% seen once. V gene TRBV2 combines with J gene TRBJ1-4; D may be TRBD1 (6 bases). The sequence derives from an older woman with acute or convalescent COVID-19. Sample: peripheral blood. CDR3 in amino acids: CASRQGYNEKLFF. CDR3 coding DNA: TGTGCCAGCAGACAGGGATATAACGAAAAACTGTTTTTT.